One and the same sample provided the 18 T cell receptor beta chains below, sequenced in a study of blood T cell repertoires in COVID-19. Generated by immunoSEQ multiplex PCR, the TCRdb table keeps only in-frame clones and is missing some. The table records 450,000 or so clones, 90% of them present only once. Material: PBMCs or T cells enriched from blood (not recorded which). The source of these receptors is a man younger than 35 who had recovered from COVID-19.

The gene calls are TRBV5-1 and TRBJ2-2; 7 bases fit TRBD2. The V gene end was trimmed by 2 bases and the J gene end by 6 bases; junction bases not matched to a gene: 4. The CDR3 has 14 residues. Germline V gives CDR1 SGHRS, CDR2 YFSETQ. CDR3 bases: TGCGCCAGCAGCTTCCGGCTAGCGGCCGGGGAGCTGTTTTTT. As protein: CASSFRLAAGELFF. Supplemented by reference TRBV5-1 and TRBJ2-2, the full variable domain reads KAGVTQTPRYLIKTRGQQVTLSCSPISGHRSVSWYQQTPGQGLQFLFEYFSETQRNKGNFPGRFSGRQFSNSRSEMNVSTLELGDSALYLCASSFRLAAGELFFGEGSRLTVL.

The chain carries TRBV18 and TRBJ1-5, with TRBD1 matching 7 bases. The V and J ends lost 6 bases and 4 bases, in that order; junction bases with no gene match: 6. CDR1 and CDR2 (germline): KGHSH, LQKENI. CDR3 length equals 14 residues. The CDR3 spells CASSDGTANQPQHF. The CDR3 bases are TGTGCCAGCTCGGACGGGACAGCGAATCAGCCCCAGCATTTT.

The J gene is TRBJ2-1, the V gene TRBV5-1; 8 nucleotides match TRBD1. The V and J ends lost 2 bases and 5 bases, in that order; junction bases with no gene match: 9. Germline CDR1 is SGHRS and CDR2 is YFSETQ. The CDR3 is made up of 16 amino acids. CDR3 sequence reads: CASSFPGTGPDNEQFF. The CDR3 nucleotides read TGCGCCAGCAGCTTCCCCGGGACAGGCCCTGACAATGAGCAGTTCTTC.

The V gene is TRBV27, the J gene TRBJ2-1; tentative D call: TRBD1 (6 bases). CDR1 is MNHEY and CDR2 is SMNVEV in the germline V gene (reference sequence). The V gene lost 4 bases and the J gene lost 14 bases, with 12 bases spanning the gap. This CDR3 has 11 residues. CDR3 residues: CASSYQGLEFF. The CDR3 DNA reads TGTGCCAGCAGTTATCAGGGGTTGGAGTTCTTC.

This chain links TRBV9 with TRBJ1-3; no definite D call. CDR1 and CDR2 from the germline V gene are SGDLS and YYNGEE. V was clipped by 0 bases and J by 0 bases, with 16 bases between them. CDR3 length: 18 amino acids. CDR3 coding DNA: TGTGCCAGCAGCGTAGACCCAGGACTGAAAAACTCTGGAAACACCATATATTTT. It codes for CASSVDPGLKNSGNTIYF.

The chain recombines TRBV2 with TRBJ1-2, with unresolved D. CDR1 and CDR2 from the germline V gene are SNHLY and FYNNEI. Deletions cut 7 bases from V and 2 bases from J, with 5 bases between. CDR3 length: 11 residues. The CDR3 region has the DNA TGTGCCAGCACCCGGAACTATGGCTACACCTTC. Protein sequence: CASTRNYGYTF.

This chain joins TRBV11-2 and TRBJ1-4; D is undetermined. The CDR3 runs 15 residues. Germline V gene data show CDR1 as SGHAT and CDR2 as FQNNGV. V was clipped by 6 bases and J by 0 bases, with 11 bases between them. CDR3 protein: CASRPWGATNEKLFF. CDR3 nucleotides: TGTGCCAGCAGACCCTGGGGAGCAACTAATGAAAAACTGTTTTTT.

The V gene is TRBV5-1, the J gene TRBJ1-2; TRBD1 is a possible D gene (6 bases). V lost 3 bases to trimming and J lost 0 bases, with 18 bases between them. The germline gives CDR1 SGHRS, CDR2 YFSETQ. The length of the CDR3 is 17 residues. In DNA, the CDR3 is TGCGCCAGCAGCTGGGGGCCCACGGGAATAGCTAACTATGGCTACACCTTC. It codes for CASSWGPTGIANYGYTF. The full variable domain, completed using reference TRBV5-1 and TRBJ1-2, is KAGVTQTPRYLIKTRGQQVTLSCSPISGHRSVSWYQQTPGQGLQFLFEYFSETQRNKGNFPGRFSGRQFSNSRSEMNVSTLELGDSALYLCASSWGPTGIANYGYTFGSGTRLTVV.

The V and J genes are TRBV28 and TRBJ2-6; weak D call: TRBD1 (6 bases). The length of the CDR3 is 15 residues. Germline V gene lookup returns CDR1 MDHEN and CDR2 SYDVKM. V shed 2 bases and J shed 2 bases, with 7 bases lying between them. CDR3 protein: CASSLPGAGANVLTF. DNA for the CDR3: TGTGCCAGCAGTTTACCAGGGGCTGGGGCCAACGTCCTGACTTTC. The full variable domain, rest sourced from reference TRBV28 and TRBJ2-6, is DVKVTQSSRYLVKRTGEKVFLECVQDMDHENMFWYRQDPGLGLRLIYFSYDVKMKEKGDIPEGYSVSREKKERFSLILESASTNQTSMYLCASSLPGAGANVLTFGAGSRLTVL.

For this clone: Other DNA sequences from this sample encode an identical CDR3 as well. This chain connects TRBV7-8 to TRBJ2-5; 7 nucleotides align to TRBD1. This CDR3 is built from 13 residues. Germline V gene sequence: CDR1 SGHVS, CDR2 FQNEAQ. With 8 bases clipped from V and 4 bases from J, the junction kept 7 bases outside the gene matches. This CDR3 reads CASSLGGVETQYF. As DNA, the CDR3 is TGTGCCAGCTCCCTAGGGGGCGTAGAGACCCAGTACTTC.

The chain uses TRBV11-3 and TRBJ1-2; no definite D call. Trimming cost V 4 bases and J 5 bases, with 20 bases left between them. CDR3 length equals 16 residues. The V gene's germline CDR1 is SGHNT and CDR2 YENEEA. The CDR3 sequence is CASSSEGDPGFYGYTF. The CDR3 DNA follows: TGTGCCAGCAGCTCCGAGGGTGATCCGGGCTTTTATGGCTACACCTTC.

CDR3 amino acids: CASRTGDRSGYTF. In DNA, the CDR3 is TGTGCCAGCAGAACGGGGGACAGATCTGGCTACACCTTC. J is TRBJ1-2 and V is TRBV6-5; 7 bases are a match to TRBD1. With V trimmed by 6 bases and J by 7 bases, 8 bases remained unmatched. CDR3 size: 13 residues. Germline V CDR1 and CDR2: MNHEY, SVGAGI.

This clone was recorded once. The chain couples TRBV7-9 to TRBJ1-1, with TRBD1 as a possible D gene (5 bases). Germline V gives CDR1 SEHNR, CDR2 FQNEAQ (reference sequence). The CDR3 contains 17 residues. V gave up 1 base and J gave up 3 bases, with 18 bases separating them. The CDR3 region has the DNA TGTGCCAGCAGCTTAGGGCTTCGCGGGACGGACCACACTGAAGCTTTCTTT. Translation gives CASSLGLRGTDHTEAFF.

V usage is TRBV24-1 and J usage is TRBJ1-3; maybe TRBD1 (5 bases). This CDR3 spans 14 amino acids. V gave up 1 base and J gave up 7 bases, with 10 bases separating them. Germline V CDR1 and CDR2: KGHDR, SFDVKD. The CDR3 DNA follows: TGTGCCACCAGTGATTTTGGGGCTCCGAACACCATATATTTT. The encoded protein is CATSDFGAPNTIYF.

This clone occurred a few times. The V gene is TRBV19, the J gene TRBJ1-2, with D possibly being TRBD1 (5 bases). Germline V gene data show CDR1 as LNHDA and CDR2 as SQIVND (reference sequence). The CDR3 runs to 14 residues. V lost 6 bases and J 5 bases, leaving 16 bases between the germline ends. The CDR3: CASSFRGTEYGYTF. The CDR3 bases are TGTGCCAGTAGCTTCCGGGGGACGGAGTATGGCTACACCTTC.

The chain joins TRBV11-3 to TRBJ1-1; tentatively, D is TRBD1 (6 bases). V gave up 5 bases and J gave up 10 bases, with 23 bases separating them. The CDR3 is 15 amino acids. Germline-derived CDR1 and CDR2 are SGHNT and YENEEA. CDR3: CASSPEWGGVKAAFF. The CDR3 coding sequence is TGTGCCAGCAGCCCCGAGTGGGGGGGCGTCAAAGCAGCTTTCTTT.

The chain joins TRBV7-2 to TRBJ1-2; 8 bases fit TRBD1. V dropped 5 bases and J dropped 4; count of bases not matched to a gene: 15. This CDR3 is 17 amino acids long. Germline V gene data show CDR1 as SGHTA and CDR2 as FQGNSA. CDR3 residues: CASSKRDRLGPIYGYTF. The CDR3 DNA is TGTGCCAGCAGCAAAAGGGACAGGTTGGGGCCTATCTATGGCTACACCTTC.

The V and J genes are TRBV11-3 and TRBJ1-1; possible D gene TRBD1, 5 bases. CDR1 SGHNT and CDR2 YENEEA come from the germline V gene. Trimming took 5 bases from V and 7 from J, leaving 11 bases between them. CDR3 length: 12 amino acids. CDR3 nucleotides: TGTGCCAGCAGCCTTCAAGGGGTTGAAGCTTTCTTT. As protein: CASSLQGVEAFF.